This TCR beta chain came from a study of T cells in Graves' hyperthyroidism and ophthalmopathy. This clonotype was recorded only once. This may arise from a read error, as a much more abundant clone is one base away. TCR beta CDR3 regions were amplified from RNA. TCR CDR3 regions were first amplified by RT-PCR with HTBI primers. TCRdb redid the calling of the multiplex PCR reads with MiXCR, one entry per CDR3 protein. This sample carries about 340,000 distinct CDR3 sequences, under 25% of them seen once, and the ten largest clones take 50%. The receptor comes from a woman between 50 and 59 years old with Graves' hyperthyroidism. The sequenced sample consisted of blood.

The CDR3 DNA sequence: TGTGCCAGCTCACCCCAGGCGGACGGTGGGGGCAATGAGCAGTTCTTC. Encoded protein: CASSPQADGGGNEQFF. The chain employs TRBV18 and TRBJ2-1; D possibly uses TRBD1 or TRBD2 (5 bases each). Germline CDR1 reads KGHSH; CDR2 reads LQKENI. This CDR3 region has 16 residues. V lost 3 bases and J lost 6, with 18 bases in between.